The clone carrying this T cell receptor beta chain was observed a handful of times. The entry originates in a study of PD-L1 blockade in urothelial cancer. Produced via immunoSEQ multiplex PCR; TCRdb's table is partial and in-frame only. The data show tens of thousands of clones, around 80% seen once. Time point defined: peripheral blood 6 weeks after treatment start. This CDR3 region has 15 residues. V shed 0 bases and J 7 bases; nucleotides not matched to a gene: 8. Germline V gene data show CDR1 as MNHEY and CDR2 as SMNVEV (reference sequence). This specimen consisted of PBMCs, obtained around atezolizumab (anti-PD-L1) treatment. The clonotype was recovered from a man aged 70-80 years with urothelial cancer. The genes are TRBV27 and TRBJ2-5; 7 bases agree with TRBD2. In DNA, the CDR3 is TGTGCCAGCAGTTTATCTGGGACTATTGGGCTGACCCAGTACTTC. Protein product: CASSLSGTIGLTQYF.